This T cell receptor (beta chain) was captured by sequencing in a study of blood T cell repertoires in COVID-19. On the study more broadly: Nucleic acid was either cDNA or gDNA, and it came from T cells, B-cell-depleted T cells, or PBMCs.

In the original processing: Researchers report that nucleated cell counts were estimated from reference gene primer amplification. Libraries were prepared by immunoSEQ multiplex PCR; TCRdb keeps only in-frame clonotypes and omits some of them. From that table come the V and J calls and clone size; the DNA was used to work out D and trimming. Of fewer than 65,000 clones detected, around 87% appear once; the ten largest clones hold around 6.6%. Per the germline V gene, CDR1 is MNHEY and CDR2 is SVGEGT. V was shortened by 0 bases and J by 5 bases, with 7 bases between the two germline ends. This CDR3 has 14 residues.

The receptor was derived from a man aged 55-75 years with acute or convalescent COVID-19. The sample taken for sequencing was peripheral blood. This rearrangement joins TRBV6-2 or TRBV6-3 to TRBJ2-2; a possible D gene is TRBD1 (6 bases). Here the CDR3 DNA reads TGTGCCAGCAGTTACTCAGGGGGAACCGGGGAGCTGTTTTTT. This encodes CASSYSGGTGELFF.